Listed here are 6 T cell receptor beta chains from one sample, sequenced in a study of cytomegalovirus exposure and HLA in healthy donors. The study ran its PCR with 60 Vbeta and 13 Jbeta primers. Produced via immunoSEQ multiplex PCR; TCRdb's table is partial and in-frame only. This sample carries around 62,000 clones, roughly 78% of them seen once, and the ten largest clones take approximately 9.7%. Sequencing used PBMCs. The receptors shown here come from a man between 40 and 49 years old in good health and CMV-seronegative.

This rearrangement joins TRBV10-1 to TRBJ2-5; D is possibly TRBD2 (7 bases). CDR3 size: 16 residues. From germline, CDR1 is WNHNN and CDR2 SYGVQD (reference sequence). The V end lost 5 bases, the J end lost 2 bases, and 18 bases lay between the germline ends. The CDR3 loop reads CASSSFEAGAQETQYF. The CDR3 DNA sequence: TGCGCCAGCAGTTCTTTCGAGGCGGGGGCACAAGAGACCCAGTACTTC.

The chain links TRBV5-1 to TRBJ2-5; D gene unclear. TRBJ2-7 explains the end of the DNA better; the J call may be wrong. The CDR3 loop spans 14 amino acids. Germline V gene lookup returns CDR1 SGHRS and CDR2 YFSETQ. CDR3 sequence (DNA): TGCGCCAGCAGCTTGGGCAGCGCTCCCTACGAGCAGTACTTC. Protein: CASSLGSAPYEQYF.

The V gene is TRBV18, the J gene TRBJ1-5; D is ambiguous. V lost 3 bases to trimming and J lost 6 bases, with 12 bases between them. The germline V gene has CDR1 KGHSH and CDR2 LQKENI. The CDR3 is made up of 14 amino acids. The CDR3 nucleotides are TGTGCCAGCTCACCTAGTGACACGACTCAGCCCCAGCATTTT. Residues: CASSPSDTTQPQHF.

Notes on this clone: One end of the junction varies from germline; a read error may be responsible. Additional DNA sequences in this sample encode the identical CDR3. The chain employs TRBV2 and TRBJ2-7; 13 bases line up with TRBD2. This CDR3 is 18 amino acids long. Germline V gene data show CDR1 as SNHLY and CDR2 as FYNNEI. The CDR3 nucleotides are TGCGCCAGCAGTTCTAGGCCGGGACTAGCGGGGTCCTCCTACGAGCAGTACTTC. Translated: CASSSRPGLAGSSYEQYF.

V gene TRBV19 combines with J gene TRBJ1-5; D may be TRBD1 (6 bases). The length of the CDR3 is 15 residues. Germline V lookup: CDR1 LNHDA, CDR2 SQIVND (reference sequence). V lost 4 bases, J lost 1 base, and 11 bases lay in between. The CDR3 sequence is CASSRGHQSNQPQHF. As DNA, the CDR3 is TGTGCCAGTAGTAGGGGACACCAAAGCAATCAGCCCCAGCATTTT.

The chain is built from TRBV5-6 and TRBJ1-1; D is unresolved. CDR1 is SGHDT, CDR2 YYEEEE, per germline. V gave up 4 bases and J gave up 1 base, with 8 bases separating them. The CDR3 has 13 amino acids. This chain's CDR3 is CASSHPGNTEAFF. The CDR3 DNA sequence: TGTGCCAGCAGCCACCCCGGGAACACTGAAGCTTTCTTT. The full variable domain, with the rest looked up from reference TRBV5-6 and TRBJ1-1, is DAGVTQSPTHLIKTRGQQVTLRCSPKSGHDTVSWYQQALGQGPQFIFQYYEEEERQRGNFPDRFSGHQFPNYSSELNVNALLLGDSALYLCASSHPGNTEAFFGQGTRLTVV.